The clone carrying this TCR beta chain showed up just a few times. The antigen remains undetermined. These data are taken from a study of immune evolution from preneoplasia to lung adenocarcinoma. The wider study: HLA loss of heterozygosity: about 7% AIS, around 16% MIA, roughly 35% ADC, none AAH. Study-wide results and limits: Later-stage lesions seemingly showed higher T cell density and diversity than normal lung.

Sequenced by immunoSEQ multiplex PCR; TCRdb stores in-frame clones only, minus some. The sample consists of more than 25,000 clones, about 76% of them appearing once. The V and J ends lost 1 base and 6 bases, in that order; junction bases with no gene match: 3. CDR1 is SGHTA, CDR2 FQGNSA, per germline. The CDR3 covers 14 residues. Between the mid-2010s and the late 2010s, patients underwent resection in Japan or China. Nucleic acids came from premalignant or tumor cells enriched by macro-dissection. The sample was FFPE invasive lung adenocarcinoma tissue. The chain has TRBV7-2 and TRBJ2-7; the match to TRBD1 covers 10 bases. The receptor was isolated from a person between 55 and 69 years old with invasive lung adenocarcinoma. Some clones in this sample may be carry-over from other donors' samples. The CDR3 loop reads CASSLGQGAGEQYF. DNA of the CDR3: TGTGCCAGCAGCTTAGGACAGGGGGCGGGCGAGCAGTACTTC.